The clone carrying this T cell receptor (beta chain) came up many times. Its cognate antigen is unknown. The data are from a study of T-cell reconstitution after alpha-beta-depleted transplantation in children. Findings and caveats of the study: T-cell counts and diversity at one year post-transplant came mainly from newly produced T cells.

Unique molecular identifiers tagged the TCRbeta library. TCRdb passed the PCR reads through MiXCR, listing each CDR3 protein once. The sample records 750,000 to 950,000 distinct CDR3 sequences, 16% being singletons. The CDR3 length is 14 residues. V dropped 5 bases and J dropped 1 base, with 12 bases sitting between them. Germline V gene lookup returns CDR1 SGHTA and CDR2 FQGTGA. This receptor was obtained from a male patient younger than 18 who had a stem cell transplant for acute lymphoblastic leukemia, so the T cells may come from the graft donor. Sequenced here: PBMCs, mostly from graft donor cells, sampled 360 days after TCRalphabeta/CD19-depleted stem cell transplant. The chain couples TRBV7-3 to TRBJ2-7; D gene unclear. CDR3 DNA sequence: TGTGCCAGCAGCCTTGGTGCTGAGTCCTACGAGCAGTACTTC. Protein sequence: CASSLGAESYEQYF.